The clone carrying this TCR beta chain was counted only a few times. This entry is derived from a study of T cell changes during pregnancy in multiple sclerosis. This CDR3 has 13 amino acids. The V and J ends lost 8 bases and 2 bases respectively, with 12 bases between them. Germline V gene data show CDR1 as MGHDK and CDR2 as SYGVNS. Clones were sequenced by immunoSEQ multiplex PCR, and TCRdb holds only the in-frame ones, with some missing. The repertoire holds around 36,000 clones, with 75% to 95% as singletons. The sample in question was CD4+ T cells from peripheral blood mononuclear cells, obtained in the third trimester of pregnancy. The clonotype originates from a female donor with multiple sclerosis, enrolled in a pregnancy study. The rearrangement links TRBV25-1 to TRBJ1-2; D remains ambiguous. The CDR3 protein is CASSPTRNYGYTF. The CDR3 bases are TGTGCCAGCTCCCCCACGCGCAACTATGGCTACACCTTC.